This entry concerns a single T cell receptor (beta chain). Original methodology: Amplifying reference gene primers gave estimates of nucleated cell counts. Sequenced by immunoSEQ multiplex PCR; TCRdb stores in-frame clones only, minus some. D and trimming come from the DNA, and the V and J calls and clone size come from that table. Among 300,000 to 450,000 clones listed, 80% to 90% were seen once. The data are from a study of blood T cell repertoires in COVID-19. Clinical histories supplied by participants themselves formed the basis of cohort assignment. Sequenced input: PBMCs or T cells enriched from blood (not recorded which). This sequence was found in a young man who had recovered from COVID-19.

The CDR3 DNA follows: TGCGCCAGCAGCGAGACAGGAACTAATCAGCCCCAGCATTTT. Translation: CASSETGTNQPQHF. The chain is built from TRBV5-1 and TRBJ1-5; D possibly corresponds to TRBD1 (6 bases). CDR1 is SGHRS and CDR2 is YFSETQ in the germline V gene. Trimming shortened V by 4 bases and J by 4 bases, and 12 bases separated the two germline ends. CDR3 length equals 14 residues. The whole variable domain, filled in from reference TRBV5-1 and TRBJ1-5, reads KAGVTQTPRYLIKTRGQQVTLSCSPISGHRSVSWYQQTPGQGLQFLFEYFSETQRNKGNFPGRFSGRQFSNSRSEMNVSTLELGDSALYLCASSETGTNQPQHFGDGTRLSIL.